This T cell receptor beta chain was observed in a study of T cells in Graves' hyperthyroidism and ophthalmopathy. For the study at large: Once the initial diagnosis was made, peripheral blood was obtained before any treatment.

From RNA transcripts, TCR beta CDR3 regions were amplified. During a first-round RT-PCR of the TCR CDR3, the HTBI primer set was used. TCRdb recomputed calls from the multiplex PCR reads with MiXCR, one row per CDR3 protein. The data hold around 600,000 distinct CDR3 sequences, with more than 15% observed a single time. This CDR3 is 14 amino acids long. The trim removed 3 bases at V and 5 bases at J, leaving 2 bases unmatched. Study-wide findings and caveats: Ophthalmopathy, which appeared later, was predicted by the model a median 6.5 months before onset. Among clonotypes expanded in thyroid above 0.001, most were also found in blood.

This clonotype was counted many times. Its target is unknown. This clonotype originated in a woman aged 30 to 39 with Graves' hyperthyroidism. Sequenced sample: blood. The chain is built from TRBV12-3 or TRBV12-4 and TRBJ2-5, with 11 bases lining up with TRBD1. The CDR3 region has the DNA TGTGCCAGCAGTTTCAGGGACAGGGGGGAGACCCAGTACTTC. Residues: CASSFRDRGETQYF.